The 25 T cell receptor beta chains below all came from one sample that was sequenced in a study of early T cells in non-severe SARS-CoV-2 infection. TCRdb re-analysed the 5' RACE reads in MiXCR, keeping a single row per CDR3 protein. The repertoire has 65,000 to 95,000 distinct CDR3 sequences, 14% to 15% of them found once; the top ten carry over 9.5%. The specimen sequenced was whole blood. The receptor source for this set is an adult who was a healthcare worker with PCR-confirmed SARS-CoV-2 infection or an uninfected control (not recorded which).

This clonotype appeared many times. This chain links TRBV20-1 with TRBJ2-7; 8 positions match TRBD2. The CDR3 contains 15 residues. With 2 bases clipped from V and 0 bases from J, the junction kept 6 bases outside the gene matches. Germline CDR1 and CDR2: DFQATT and SNEGSKA (reference sequence). In nucleotides, the CDR3 is TGCAGTGCTAGACGTAGCGGGGTTCTCTCCTACGAGCAGTACTTC. Its translation: CSARRSGVLSYEQYF.

This clonotype was seen more than once but under ten times. The rearrangement joins TRBV10-3 to TRBJ1-1, with D hard to call. V was cut by 0 bases and J by 0 bases, with 11 bases left in between. Germline lookup yields CDR1 ENHRY and CDR2 SYGVKD. The length of the CDR3 is 16 residues. The CDR3: CAISESNRGMNTEAFF. The CDR3 nucleotides are TGTGCCATCAGTGAGTCGAATCGGGGTATGAACACTGAAGCTTTCTTT.

This clonotype was seen more than once but under ten times. The rearrangement links TRBV12-3 or TRBV12-4 to TRBJ1-1; 8 nucleotides line up with TRBD1. The CDR3 extends over 17 amino acids. V lost 4 bases to trimming and J lost 1 base; unmatched junction nucleotides: 11. The CDR3 here is CASSSDRGGYRNTEAFF. The CDR3 DNA sequence: TGTGCCAGCAGTTCTGACAGGGGCGGGTATCGGAACACTGAAGCTTTCTTT.

This clonotype came up a few times. This chain links TRBV5-1 with TRBJ2-3, with D perhaps TRBD2 (6 bases). Germline CDR1 and CDR2: SGHRS and YFSETQ. The CDR3 covers 15 residues. Trimming took 2 bases from V and 1 from J, leaving 11 bases between them. CDR3 region: CASSFGGQGTDTQYF. As DNA, the CDR3 is TGCGCCAGCAGCTTTGGAGGGCAAGGCACAGATACGCAGTATTTT.

This clonotype was seen many times. This chain links TRBV11-2 with TRBJ2-5; tentative D call: TRBD2 (5 bases). V lost 5 bases, J lost 5 bases, and 18 bases lay in between. CDR3 length: 15 residues. The V gene's germline CDR1 is SGHAT and CDR2 FQNNGV. The CDR3 protein is CASSPGDTGWETQYF. The CDR3 coding sequence is TGTGCCAGCAGCCCCGGAGATACGGGGTGGGAGACCCAGTACTTC. Combining the CDR3 with reference TRBV11-2 and TRBJ2-5 gives the whole variable domain EAGVAQSPRYKIIEKRQSVAFWCNPISGHATLYWYQQILGQGPKLLIQFQNNGVVDDSQLPKDRFSAERLKGVDSTLKIQPAKLEDSAVYLCASSPGDTGWETQYFGPGTRLLVL.

This clonotype was recorded many times. The J gene is TRBJ2-7, the V gene TRBV28; D possibly matches TRBD1 or TRBD2 (5 bases each). The V gene's germline CDR1 is MDHEN and CDR2 SYDVKM. The V end was cut by 5 bases, the J end by 3 bases, with 11 bases between. The length of the CDR3 is 13 residues. Here the CDR3 DNA reads TGTGCCAGCAGTCCGGGACCAGGCTACGAGCAGTACTTC. Encoded protein: CASSPGPGYEQYF. Looking up the rest from reference TRBV28 and TRBJ2-7 gives the full variable domain: DVKVTQSSRYLVKRTGEKVFLECVQDMDHENMFWYRQDPGLGLRLIYFSYDVKMKEKGDIPEGYSVSREKKERFSLILESASTNQTSMYLCASSPGPGYEQYFGPGTRLTVT.

The chain combines TRBV29-1 with TRBJ1-2; D unclear. Germline loops: CDR1 SQVTM, CDR2 ANQGSEA. V gave up 7 bases and J gave up 3 bases, with 21 bases separating them. CDR3 size: 15 residues. In nucleotides, the CDR3 is TGCAGCGCACTTTCCAGCGAGAGACGATACTATGGCTACACCTTC. It is translated as CSALSSERRYYGYTF.

The rearrangement links TRBV27 to TRBJ2-2, with D perhaps matching TRBD2 (5 bases). The CDR3 loop spans 17 amino acids. Germline CDR1 MNHEY, CDR2 SMNVEV (reference sequence). V was clipped by 6 bases and J by 0 bases, with 17 bases between them. The CDR3 loop reads CASSTSWLAANTGELFF. The CDR3, as DNA: TGTGCCAGCAGCACTTCCTGGCTAGCAGCGAACACCGGGGAGCTGTTTTTT.

This clonotype was counted ten times or more. The J gene is TRBJ2-1, the V gene TRBV12-2; the table's D call TRBD1 went unverified against the DNA. TRBV12-2 is assigned pseudogene status. The CDR3 extends over 17 amino acids. The CDR3: CASRLGARGFGWYEQFF. The DNA for the CDR3 is TGTGCAAGTCGCCTGGGGGCTAGAGGGTTTGGTTGGTATGAGCAGTTCTTC.

V usage is TRBV29-1 and J usage is TRBJ2-1; 8 bases align to TRBD1. The trim removed 6 bases at V and 5 bases at J, leaving 6 bases unmatched. The CDR3 is 13 residues long. The germline gives CDR1 SQVTM, CDR2 ANQGSEA. DNA for the CDR3: TGCAGCGTGGCGGGACAGGTAAACAATGAGCAGTTCTTC. The encoded protein is CSVAGQVNNEQFF.

The chain links TRBV9 to TRBJ1-1; D is unclear. Germline assignment: CDR1 SGDLS and CDR2 YYNGEE. Trimming left V 3 bases short and J 1 base short, with 10 bases between. The CDR3 consists of 14 residues. Written as DNA, the CDR3 is TGTGCCAGCAGCGCAGGAAACCAGAACACTGAAGCTTTCTTT. Translating gives CASSAGNQNTEAFF.

The V call is TRBV6-6, the J call TRBJ2-6; no definite D call. The CDR3 is 13 residues long. V was trimmed by 2 bases and J by 8 bases, leaving 7 bases between them. The germline CDR1 and CDR2 sequences are MNHNY and SVGAGI (reference sequence). CDR3 DNA: TGTGCCAGCAGTTACGGGGTTTCCAACGTCCTGACTTTC. Translated: CASSYGVSNVLTF.

The chain uses TRBV2 and TRBJ2-2; no firm D call. The germline V gene has CDR1 SNHLY and CDR2 FYNNEI. The CDR3 loop spans 11 amino acids. Trimming took off 2 bases at V and 10 bases at J, with 5 bases between the two ends. In DNA form, the CDR3 reads TGTGCCAGCAGTGAATACGCGGAGCTGTTTTTT. Encoded protein: CASSEYAELFF.

The chain combines TRBV29-1 with TRBJ2-7; no clear D gene. CDR1 and CDR2 from the germline V gene are SQVTM and ANQGSEA. Trimming removed 4 bases at V and 0 bases at J, with 10 bases between. CDR3 length equals 13 residues. The CDR3 DNA follows: TGCAGCGTTGGGCCGGGCACCTCCTACGAGCAGTACTTC. Protein sequence: CSVGPGTSYEQYF.

The chain joins TRBV29-1 to TRBJ2-5; weak D call: TRBD1 (5 bases). The ends were cut back, 4 bases at V and 5 bases at J, with 14 bases in the middle. The CDR3 spans 13 residues. CDR1 and CDR2 (germline): SQVTM, ANQGSEA. The CDR3 reads CSVVYLGPETQYF. CDR3 DNA: TGCAGCGTTGTGTATCTGGGGCCGGAGACCCAGTACTTC.

This chain links TRBV4-3 with TRBJ2-2, with unresolved D. Germline V gives CDR1 LGHNA, CDR2 YSLEER. The germline V and J ends were trimmed by 1 base and 1 base, with 4 bases remaining between them. The length of the CDR3 is 14 residues. DNA of the CDR3: TGCGCCAGCAGCCAAGTGGTGAACACCGGGGAGCTGTTTTTT. Translation gives CASSQVVNTGELFF.

The J gene is TRBJ2-1, the V gene TRBV14, with 9 positions matching TRBD2. Germline values: CDR1 SGHDN, CDR2 FVKESK. This CDR3 has 16 amino acids. The J segment lost 10 bases and the V segment lost 5 bases, leaving 15 bases of the junction unmatched. This CDR3 reads CASSARIGGGAVEQFF. For the CDR3, the DNA is TGTGCCAGCAGCGCCCGAATAGGCGGGGGGGCCGTGGAGCAGTTCTTC. Based on the CDR3 plus reference TRBV14 and TRBJ2-1, the full variable domain is EAGVTQFPSHSVIEKGQTVTLRCDPISGHDNLYWYRRVMGKEIKFLLHFVKESKQDESGMPNNRFLAERTGGTYSTLKVQPAELEDSGVYFCASSARIGGGAVEQFFGPGTRLTVL.

This clonotype has ten or more counts. The chain links TRBV7-2 to TRBJ2-2; D gene uncertain. The V end lost 4 bases, the J end lost 6 bases, and 12 bases lay between the germline ends. The CDR3 contains 14 residues. Germline CDR1 reads SGHTA; CDR2 reads FQGNSA. In DNA, the CDR3 is TGTGCCAGCAGCTCAGGCGTGCTCCCCGGGGAGCTGTTTTTT. This gives the protein CASSSGVLPGELFF.

The chain combines TRBV2 with TRBJ2-5, with D hard to call. From germline, CDR1 is SNHLY and CDR2 FYNNEI. V lost 3 bases to trimming and J lost 7 bases, with 3 bases between them. The CDR3 is 10 amino acids. CDR3 sequence: CASSDRTQYF. CDR3 DNA: TGTGCCAGCAGTGACCGGACCCAGTACTTC.

This clonotype was seen more than once but under ten times. The gene calls are TRBV7-6 and TRBJ1-3; the D gene is possibly TRBD1 (5 bases). This CDR3 is 16 amino acids long. CDR1 and CDR2 (germline): SGHVS, FNYEAQ. V was pared by 0 bases and J by 2 bases, with 11 bases between. In nucleotides, the CDR3 is TGTGCCAGCAGCTTAGCGCAGGGTTCTCCTGGAAACACCATATATTTT. Protein: CASSLAQGSPGNTIYF.

This clonotype was recorded a few times. CDR3 bases: TGTGCCAGCAGGATAGACAGGGGGCGATCCTCCTACAATGAGCAGTTCTTC. The encoded protein is CASRIDRGRSSYNEQFF. The chain combines TRBV6-5 with TRBJ2-1; 10 bases align to TRBD1. The CDR3 has 17 residues. Germline trimming cut 6 bases from V and 0 bases from J; bases unmatched to any gene: 8. Germline values: CDR1 MNHEY, CDR2 SVGAGI.

The chain has TRBV3-1 and TRBJ1-1; possible D gene TRBD1, 5 bases. This CDR3 spans 14 amino acids. With 1 base removed from V and 8 bases from J, the gap between germline ends came to 14 bases. Germline V gene lookup returns CDR1 LGHDT and CDR2 YNNKEL (reference sequence). The CDR3, as DNA: TGTGCCAGCAGCCAAGTCCCTTCGCAGGGCGAAGCTTTCTTT. Its protein is CASSQVPSQGEAFF.

The chain is built from TRBV15 and TRBJ2-7, with D hard to call. In germline, CDR1 is LNHNV, CDR2 YYDKDF (reference sequence). Trimming took off 4 bases at V and 0 bases at J, with 16 bases between the two ends. The CDR3 sequence is 16 residues long. The CDR3 region has the DNA TGTGCCACCAGCAAGACCGGGCCGAGTCACTCCTACGAGCAGTACTTC. Its protein product is CATSKTGPSHSYEQYF.

The chain recombines TRBV15 with TRBJ1-1; maybe TRBD1 (5 bases). CDR1 and CDR2 (germline): LNHNV, YYDKDF (reference sequence). This CDR3 is built from 14 residues. Trimming removed 1 base from V and 4 bases from J, with 10 bases in between. CDR3 region: CATSRALQGTEAFF. DNA for the CDR3: TGTGCCACCAGCAGAGCTCTGCAGGGCACTGAAGCTTTCTTT.

This clonotype was found a few times. The germline gene is not matched at one end of the junction; a read error may be the cause. The chain combines TRBV2 with TRBJ1-2; D might be TRBD1 (5 bases). The CDR3 covers 13 residues. The germline gives CDR1 SNHLY, CDR2 FYNNEI. DNA of the CDR3: TGTGCCAGCAGGGAAGGGGCAAACTATGGCTACACCTTC. Translating it yields CASREGANYGYTF.